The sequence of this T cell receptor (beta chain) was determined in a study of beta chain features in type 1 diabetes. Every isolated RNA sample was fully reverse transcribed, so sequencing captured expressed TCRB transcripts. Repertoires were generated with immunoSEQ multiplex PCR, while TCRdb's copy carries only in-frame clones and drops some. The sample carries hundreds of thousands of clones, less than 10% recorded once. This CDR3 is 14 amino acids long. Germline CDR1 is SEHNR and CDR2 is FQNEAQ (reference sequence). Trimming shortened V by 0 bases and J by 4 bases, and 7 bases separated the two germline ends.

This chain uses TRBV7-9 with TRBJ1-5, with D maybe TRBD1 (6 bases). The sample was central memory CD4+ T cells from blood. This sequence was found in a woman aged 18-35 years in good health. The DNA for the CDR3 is TGTGCCAGCAGCTTAGCGACAGGTAATCAGCCCCAGCATTTT. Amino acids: CASSLATGNQPQHF.